The T cell receptor beta chain under discussion was sequenced for a study of T cell responses to AZD1222 COVID-19 vaccine. Using immunoSEQ multiplex PCR, the repertoire was profiled, and TCRdb retains in-frame clones only, with some absent. The repertoire holds about 140,000 clones, with around 84% as singletons. This CDR3 region has 15 residues. V dropped 3 bases and J dropped 3 bases, with 12 bases sitting between them. The germline gives CDR1 MDHEN, CDR2 SYDVKM. The chain uses TRBV28 and TRBJ1-5; D gene ambiguous. The material sequenced was peripheral blood, taken on day 0 of AZD1222 vaccination. The sequence was collected from an adult in good health. CDR3 coding DNA: TGTGCCAGCAGTTTTCCCCAGGTGGACAATCAGCCCCAGCATTTT. Protein product: CASSFPQVDNQPQHF.